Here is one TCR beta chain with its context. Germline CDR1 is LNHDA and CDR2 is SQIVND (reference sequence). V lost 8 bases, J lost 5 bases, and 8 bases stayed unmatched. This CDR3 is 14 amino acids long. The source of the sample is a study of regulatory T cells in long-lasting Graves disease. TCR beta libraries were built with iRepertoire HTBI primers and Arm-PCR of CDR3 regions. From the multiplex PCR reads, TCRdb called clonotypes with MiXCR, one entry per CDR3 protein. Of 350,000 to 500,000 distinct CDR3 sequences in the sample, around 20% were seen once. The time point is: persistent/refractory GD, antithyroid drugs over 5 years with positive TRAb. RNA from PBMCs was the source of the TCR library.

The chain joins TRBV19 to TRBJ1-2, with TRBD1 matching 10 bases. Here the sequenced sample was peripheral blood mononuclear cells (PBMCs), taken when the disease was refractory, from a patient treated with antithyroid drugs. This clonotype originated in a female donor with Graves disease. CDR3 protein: CASETGGGNYGYTF. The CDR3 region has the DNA TGTGCCAGTGAGACAGGGGGCGGCAATTATGGCTACACCTTC.